This TCR beta chain was retrieved from a study of beta chain features in type 1 diabetes. At the level of the study: The study found patients and healthy donors alike in age, gender and cell yields. General observations from the study: Across all four CD4+ subsets, people with type 1 diabetes showed modestly shorter TCRB CDR3s.

Isolated RNA was reverse transcribed in full, so expressed TCRB transcripts were sequenced. Generated by immunoSEQ multiplex PCR, the TCRdb table keeps only in-frame clones and is missing some. The sample has over 40,000 clones, about 51% seen once. As to this clone: Its antigen is as yet unknown.

Trimming removed 1 base from V and 8 bases from J, with 14 bases in between. Germline V gives CDR1 GTSNPN, CDR2 SVGIG (reference sequence). The CDR3 spans 13 residues. Sequenced material: Tregs from blood. This rearrangement joins TRBV30 to TRBJ2-5, with D possibly matching TRBD1 (6 bases). The receptor comes from a woman aged 18-30 years in good health. DNA for the CDR3: TGTGCCTGGAGTGCGATCGCTGGGGGCACCCAGTACTTC. It encodes CAWSAIAGGTQYF.